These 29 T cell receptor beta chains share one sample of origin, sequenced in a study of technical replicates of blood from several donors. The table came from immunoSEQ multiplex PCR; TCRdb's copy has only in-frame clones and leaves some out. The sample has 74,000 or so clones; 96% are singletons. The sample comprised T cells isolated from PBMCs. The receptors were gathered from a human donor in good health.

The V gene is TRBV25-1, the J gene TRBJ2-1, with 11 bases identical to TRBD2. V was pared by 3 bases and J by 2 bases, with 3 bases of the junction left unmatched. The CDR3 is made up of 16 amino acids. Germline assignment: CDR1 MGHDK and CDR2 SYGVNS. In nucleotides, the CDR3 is TGTGCCAGCAGTGATTGGGGACTAGCGGCCTACAATGAGCAGTTCTTC. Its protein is CASSDWGLAAYNEQFF.

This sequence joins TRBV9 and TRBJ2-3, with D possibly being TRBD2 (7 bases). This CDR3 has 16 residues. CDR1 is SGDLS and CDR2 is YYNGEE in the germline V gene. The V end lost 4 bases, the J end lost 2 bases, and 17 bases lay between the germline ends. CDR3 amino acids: CASSPRGGGYTDTQYF. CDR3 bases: TGTGCCAGCAGCCCCAGGGGCGGGGGCTACACAGATACGCAGTATTTT.

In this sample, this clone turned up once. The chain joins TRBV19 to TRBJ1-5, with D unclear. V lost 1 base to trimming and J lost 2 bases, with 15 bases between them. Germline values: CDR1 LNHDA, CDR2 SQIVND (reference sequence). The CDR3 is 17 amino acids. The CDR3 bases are TGTGCCAGTAGTATAGGCATGAACTGGTTTGGCAATCAGCCCCAGCATTTT. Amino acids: CASSIGMNWFGNQPQHF.

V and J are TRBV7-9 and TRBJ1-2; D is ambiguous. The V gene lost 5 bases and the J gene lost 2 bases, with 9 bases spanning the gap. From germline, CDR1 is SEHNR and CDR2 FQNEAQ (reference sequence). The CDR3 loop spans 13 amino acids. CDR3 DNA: TGTGCCAGCAGCACTCAATCGAACTATGGCTACACCTTC. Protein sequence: CASSTQSNYGYTF.

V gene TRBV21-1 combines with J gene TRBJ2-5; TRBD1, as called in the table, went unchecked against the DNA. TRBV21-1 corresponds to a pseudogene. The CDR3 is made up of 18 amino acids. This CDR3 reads CASSKANDRVGNEETQYF. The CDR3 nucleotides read TGTGCCAGCAGCAAGGCCAACGACAGGGTGGGTAATGAGGAGACCCAGTACTTC.

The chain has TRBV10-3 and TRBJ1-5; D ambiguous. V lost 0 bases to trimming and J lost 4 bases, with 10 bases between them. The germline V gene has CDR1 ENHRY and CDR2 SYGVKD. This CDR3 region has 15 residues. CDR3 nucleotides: TGTGCCATCAGTGAGTCCGGGAGTACTAATCAGCCCCAGCATTTT. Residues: CAISESGSTNQPQHF.

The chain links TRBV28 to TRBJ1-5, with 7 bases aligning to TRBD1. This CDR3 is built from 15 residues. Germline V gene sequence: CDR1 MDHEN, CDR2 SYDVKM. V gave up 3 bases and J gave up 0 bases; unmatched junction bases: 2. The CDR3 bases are TGTGCCAGCAGTTTGAGGGGGCCTAGCAATCAGCCCCAGCATTTT. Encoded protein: CASSLRGPSNQPQHF.

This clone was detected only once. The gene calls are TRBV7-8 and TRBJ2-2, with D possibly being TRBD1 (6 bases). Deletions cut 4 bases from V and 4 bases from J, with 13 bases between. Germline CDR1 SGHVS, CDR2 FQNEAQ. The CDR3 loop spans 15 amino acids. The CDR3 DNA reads TGTGCCAGCAGCTCCGGGACATCAACCACCGGGGAGCTGTTTTTT. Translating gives CASSSGTSTTGELFF.

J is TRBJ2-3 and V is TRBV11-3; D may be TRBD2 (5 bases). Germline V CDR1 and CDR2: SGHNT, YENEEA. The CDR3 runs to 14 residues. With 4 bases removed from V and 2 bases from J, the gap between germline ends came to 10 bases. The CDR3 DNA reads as TGTGCCAGCAGCTCCGGGATCTACACAGATACGCAGTATTTT. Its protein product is CASSSGIYTDTQYF.

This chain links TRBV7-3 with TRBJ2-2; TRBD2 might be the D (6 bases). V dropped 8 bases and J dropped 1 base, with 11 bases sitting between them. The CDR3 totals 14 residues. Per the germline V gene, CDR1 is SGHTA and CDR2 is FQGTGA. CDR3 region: CASSAAGNTGELFF. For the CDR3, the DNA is TGTGCCAGCTCGGCAGCGGGGAACACCGGGGAGCTGTTTTTT. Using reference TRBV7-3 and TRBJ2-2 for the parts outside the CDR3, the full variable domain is GAGVSQTPSNKVTEKGKYVELRCDPISGHTALYWYRQSLGQGPEFLIYFQGTGAADDSGLPNDRFFAVRPEGSVSTLKIQRTERGDSAVYLCASSAAGNTGELFFGEGSRLTVL.

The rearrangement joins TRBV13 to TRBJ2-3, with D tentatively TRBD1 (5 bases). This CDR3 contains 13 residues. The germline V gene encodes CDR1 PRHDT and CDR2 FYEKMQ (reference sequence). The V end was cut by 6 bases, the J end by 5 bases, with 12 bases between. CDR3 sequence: CASSPRQRDTQYF. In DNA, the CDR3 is TGTGCCAGCAGTCCCCGACAGCGAGATACGCAGTATTTT.

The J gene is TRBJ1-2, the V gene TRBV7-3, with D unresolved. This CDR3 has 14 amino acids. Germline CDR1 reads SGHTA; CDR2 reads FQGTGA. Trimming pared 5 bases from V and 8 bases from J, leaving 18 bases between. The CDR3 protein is CASSPSSPLEGYTF. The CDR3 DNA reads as TGTGCCAGCAGCCCCTCGAGTCCTTTGGAGGGCTACACCTTC.

The CDR3 coding sequence is TGTGCCAGCAGTTTTCGGGCAGGGGAAACCTACGAGCAGTACTTC. Its translation is CASSFRAGETYEQYF. The chain links TRBV28 to TRBJ2-7, with D possibly TRBD1 on 6 matching bases. CDR1 is MDHEN and CDR2 is SYDVKM in the germline V gene. Trimming took 3 bases from V and 2 from J, leaving 14 bases between them. This CDR3 contains 15 residues.

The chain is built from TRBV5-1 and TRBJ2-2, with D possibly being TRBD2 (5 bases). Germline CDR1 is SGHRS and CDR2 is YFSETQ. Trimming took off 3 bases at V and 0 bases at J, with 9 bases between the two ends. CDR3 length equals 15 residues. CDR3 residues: CASSSGLTNTGELFF. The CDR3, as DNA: TGCGCCAGCAGCTCTGGACTGACGAACACCGGGGAGCTGTTTTTT.

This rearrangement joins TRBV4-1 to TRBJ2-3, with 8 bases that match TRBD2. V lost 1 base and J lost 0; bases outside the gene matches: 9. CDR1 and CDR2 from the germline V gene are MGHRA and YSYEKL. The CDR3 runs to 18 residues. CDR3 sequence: CASSQGGSGRASTDTQYF. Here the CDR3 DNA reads TGCGCCAGCAGCCAAGGGGGGTCCGGGAGGGCGAGCACAGATACGCAGTATTTT.

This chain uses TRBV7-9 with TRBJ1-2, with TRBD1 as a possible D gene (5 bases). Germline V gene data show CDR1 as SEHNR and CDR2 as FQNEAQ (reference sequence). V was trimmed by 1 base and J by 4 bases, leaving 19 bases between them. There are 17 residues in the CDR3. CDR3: CASSLEDFREGFYGYTF. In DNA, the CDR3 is TGTGCCAGCAGCTTAGAGGATTTCAGGGAGGGATTCTATGGCTACACCTTC.

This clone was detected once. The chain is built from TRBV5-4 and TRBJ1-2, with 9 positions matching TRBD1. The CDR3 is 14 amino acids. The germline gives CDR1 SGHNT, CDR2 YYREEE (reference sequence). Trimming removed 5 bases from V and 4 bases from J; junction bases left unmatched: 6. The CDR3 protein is CASSPGTGTYGYTF. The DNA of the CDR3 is TGTGCCAGCAGTCCCGGGACAGGGACCTATGGCTACACCTTC.

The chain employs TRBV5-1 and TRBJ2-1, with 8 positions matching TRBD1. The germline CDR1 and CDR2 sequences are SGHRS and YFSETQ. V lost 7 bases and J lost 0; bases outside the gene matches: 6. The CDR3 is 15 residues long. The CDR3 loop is CASHPTGGSYNEQFF. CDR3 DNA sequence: TGCGCCAGCCACCCTACAGGGGGCTCCTACAATGAGCAGTTCTTC. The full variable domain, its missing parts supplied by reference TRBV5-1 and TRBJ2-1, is KAGVTQTPRYLIKTRGQQVTLSCSPISGHRSVSWYQQTPGQGLQFLFEYFSETQRNKGNFPGRFSGRQFSNSRSEMNVSTLELGDSALYLCASHPTGGSYNEQFFGPGTRLTVL.

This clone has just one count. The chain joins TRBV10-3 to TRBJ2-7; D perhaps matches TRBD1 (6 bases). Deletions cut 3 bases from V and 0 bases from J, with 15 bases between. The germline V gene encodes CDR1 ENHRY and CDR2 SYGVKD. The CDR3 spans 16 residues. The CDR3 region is CAISESDRQSSYEQYF. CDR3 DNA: TGTGCCATCAGTGAATCAGACAGGCAGAGCTCCTACGAGCAGTACTTC.

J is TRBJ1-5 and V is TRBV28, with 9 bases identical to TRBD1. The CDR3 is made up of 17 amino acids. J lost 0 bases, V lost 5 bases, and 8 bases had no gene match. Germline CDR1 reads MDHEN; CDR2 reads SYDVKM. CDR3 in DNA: TGTGCCAGCAGTGTCGGGACAGGGTTGTATAGCAATCAGCCCCAGCATTTT. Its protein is CASSVGTGLYSNQPQHF.

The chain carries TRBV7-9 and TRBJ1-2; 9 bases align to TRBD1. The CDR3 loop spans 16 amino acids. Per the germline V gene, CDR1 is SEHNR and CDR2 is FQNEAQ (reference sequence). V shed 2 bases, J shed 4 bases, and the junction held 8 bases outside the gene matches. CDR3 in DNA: TGTGCCAGCAGCTTACCGGACAGGGGCAAATTCTATGGCTACACCTTC. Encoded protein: CASSLPDRGKFYGYTF.

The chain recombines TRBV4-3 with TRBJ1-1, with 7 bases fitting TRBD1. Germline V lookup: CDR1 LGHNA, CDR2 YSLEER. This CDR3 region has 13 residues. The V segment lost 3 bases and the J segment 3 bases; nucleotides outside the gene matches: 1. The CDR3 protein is CASSQDRYTEAFF. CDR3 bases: TGCGCCAGCAGCCAGGACAGGTACACTGAAGCTTTCTTT.

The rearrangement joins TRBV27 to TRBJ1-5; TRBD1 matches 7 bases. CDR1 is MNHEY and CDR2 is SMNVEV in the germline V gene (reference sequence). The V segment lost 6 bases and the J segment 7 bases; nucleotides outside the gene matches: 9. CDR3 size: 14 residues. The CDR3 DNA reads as TGTGCCAGCAGCTTCGACAGGGAAATCCAGCCCCAGCATTTT. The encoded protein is CASSFDREIQPQHF.

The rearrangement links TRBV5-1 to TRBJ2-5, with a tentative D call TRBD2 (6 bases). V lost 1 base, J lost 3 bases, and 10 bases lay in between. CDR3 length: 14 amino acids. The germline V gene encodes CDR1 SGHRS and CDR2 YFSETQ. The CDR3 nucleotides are TGCGCCAGCAGCTTGCCGGGAGTGGAAGAGACCCAGTACTTC. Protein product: CASSLPGVEETQYF.

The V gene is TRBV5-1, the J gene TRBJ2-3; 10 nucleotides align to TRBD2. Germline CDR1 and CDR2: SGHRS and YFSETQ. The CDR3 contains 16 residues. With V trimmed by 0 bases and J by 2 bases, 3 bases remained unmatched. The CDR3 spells CASSLGTSGFTDTQYF. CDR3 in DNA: TGCGCCAGCAGCTTGGGGACTAGCGGTTTCACAGATACGCAGTATTTT. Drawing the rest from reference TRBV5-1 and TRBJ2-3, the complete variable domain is KAGVTQTPRYLIKTRGQQVTLSCSPISGHRSVSWYQQTPGQGLQFLFEYFSETQRNKGNFPGRFSGRQFSNSRSEMNVSTLELGDSALYLCASSLGTSGFTDTQYFGPGTRLTVL.

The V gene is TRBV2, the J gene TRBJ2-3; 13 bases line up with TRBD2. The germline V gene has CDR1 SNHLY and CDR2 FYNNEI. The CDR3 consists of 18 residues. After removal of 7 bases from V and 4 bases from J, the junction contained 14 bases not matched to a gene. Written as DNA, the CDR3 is TGTGCCAGCACCCTACGGACTAGCGGGAGTAGGGCTTCAGATACGCAGTATTTT. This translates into CASTLRTSGSRASDTQYF. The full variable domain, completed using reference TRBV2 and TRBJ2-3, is EPEVTQTPSHQVTQMGQEVILRCVPISNHLYFYWYRQILGQKVEFLVSFYNNEISEKSEIFDDQFSVERPDGSNFTLKIRSTKLEDSAMYFCASTLRTSGSRASDTQYFGPGTRLTVL.

In DNA, the CDR3 is TGTGCCAGCAGCTTAGCGGAGGACAGGGGACACAACGAGCAGTACTTC. Its translation is CASSLAEDRGHNEQYF. This rearrangement joins TRBV7-2 to TRBJ2-7, with 9 bases lining up with TRBD1. Germline CDR1 SGHTA, CDR2 FQGNSA. The CDR3 consists of 16 residues. V shed 0 bases and J 5 bases; nucleotides not matched to a gene: 8. Supplemented by reference TRBV7-2 and TRBJ2-7, the full variable domain reads GAGVSQSPSNKVTEKGKDVELRCDPISGHTALYWYRQSLGQGLEFLIYFQGNSAPDKSGLPSDRFSAERTGGSVSTLTIQRTQQEDSAVYLCASSLAEDRGHNEQYFGPGTRLTVT.

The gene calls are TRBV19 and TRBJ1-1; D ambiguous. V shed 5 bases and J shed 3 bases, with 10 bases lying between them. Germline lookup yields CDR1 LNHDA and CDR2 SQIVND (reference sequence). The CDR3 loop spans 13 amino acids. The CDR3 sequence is CASSFRGYTEAFF. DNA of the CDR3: TGTGCCAGTAGTTTCCGGGGATACACTGAAGCTTTCTTT.

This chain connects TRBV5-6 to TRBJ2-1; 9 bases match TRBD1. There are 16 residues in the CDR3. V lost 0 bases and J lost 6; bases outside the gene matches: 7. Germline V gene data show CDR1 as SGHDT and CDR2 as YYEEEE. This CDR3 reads CASSLAGTGKGNEQFF. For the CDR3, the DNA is TGTGCCAGCAGCTTGGCTGGGACAGGGAAAGGCAATGAGCAGTTCTTC.